The T cell receptor (beta chain) described here comes from a study of glioma-infiltrating T cells after dendritic cell vaccination. TCRdb keeps only in-frame clones here, not all; method: immunoSEQ multiplex PCR. The profile shows under 130,000 clones, about four fifths of them singletons. In its sample, this clone was seen once. Germline CDR1 is SGHRS and CDR2 is YFSETQ. The CDR3 sequence is 13 residues long. Trimming cost V 5 bases and J 9 bases, with 15 bases left between them. The chain uses TRBV5-1 and TRBJ2-1, with a possible D match to TRBD1 (6 bases). The origin of this receptor is a human donor with glioblastoma. The sequences come from blood, collected before dendritic cell vaccination. The CDR3 is CASRGQVRGEQFF. The CDR3 DNA reads as TGCGCCAGCAGGGGACAAGTACGAGGTGAGCAGTTCTTC.